One T cell receptor (beta chain) is described in this entry. Clones were sequenced by immunoSEQ multiplex PCR, and TCRdb holds only the in-frame ones, with some missing. The sample lists around 65,000 clones, roughly 93% occurring once. The data stem from a study of blood T cell repertoires in COVID-19. This CDR3 has 17 residues. Germline lookup yields CDR1 SGDLS and CDR2 YYNGEE. J lost 3 bases, V lost 3 bases, and 12 bases had no gene match. The sequenced material came from peripheral blood. The sequence was obtained from a human donor in a cohort sampled during active COVID-19. J is TRBJ1-2 and V is TRBV9, with TRBD1 identical over 9 bases. The CDR3 nucleotides read TGTGCCAGCAGCGCGGGATGGGGGGACAGGGTAGACTATGGCTACACCTTC. It codes for CASSAGWGDRVDYGYTF. Using reference TRBV9 and TRBJ1-2 for the parts outside the CDR3, the full variable domain is DSGVTQTPKHLITATGQRVTLRCSPRSGDLSVYWYQQSLDQGLQFLIQYYNGEERAKGNILERFSAQQFPDLHSELNLSSLELGDSALYFCASSAGWGDRVDYGYTFGSGTRLTVV.